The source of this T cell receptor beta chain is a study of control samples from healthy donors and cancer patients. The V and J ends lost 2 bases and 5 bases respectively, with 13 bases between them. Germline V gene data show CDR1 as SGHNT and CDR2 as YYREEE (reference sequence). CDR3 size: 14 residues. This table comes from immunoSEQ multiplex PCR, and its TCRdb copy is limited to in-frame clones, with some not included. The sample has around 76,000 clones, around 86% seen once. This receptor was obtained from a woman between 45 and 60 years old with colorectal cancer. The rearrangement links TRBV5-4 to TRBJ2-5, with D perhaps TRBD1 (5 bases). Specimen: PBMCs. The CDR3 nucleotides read TGTGCCAGCAGCTTCCAAGGGGCTGAGGAGACCCAGTACTTC. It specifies CASSFQGAEETQYF.